These T cell receptor beta chains were read from a single sample in a study of blood T cell repertoires in COVID-19. Clones were read by immunoSEQ multiplex PCR, and TCRdb kept only the in-frame ones, dropping some. The sample lists tens of thousands of clones, around 73% occurring once. Sequencing was done on a sample of peripheral blood. The receptors come from a man aged 80 or over with acute or convalescent COVID-19. The CDR3 runs from the conserved cysteine through the conserved F or W. The order of the fields is D gene, J gene, V gene, clone size, CDR3 DNA, CDR3 protein. D genes are given only for firm matches. Clone size appears in some rows only: once, few, many, or a class for an expanded clone.

D gene: NA
J gene: TRBJ1-6
V gene: TRBV5-1
clone size: NA
CDR3 DNA: TGCGCCAGCAGCTTGAGCAATTCACCCCTCCACTTT
CDR3 protein: CASSLSNSPLHF

D gene: NA
J gene: TRBJ2-1
V gene: TRBV5-5
clone size: NA
CDR3 DNA: TGTGCCAGCAGCTTGGGTGCTTCGGGCTACAATGAGCAGTTCTTC
CDR3 protein: CASSLGASGYNEQFF

D gene: NA
J gene: TRBJ2-5
V gene: TRBV2
clone size: once
CDR3 DNA: TGTGCCAGCAGTGAATTAGGGGAAGAGACCCAGTACTTC
CDR3 protein: CASSELGEETQYF

D gene: TRBD2
J gene: TRBJ2-1
V gene: TRBV30
clone size: few
CDR3 DNA: TGTGCCTGGAGTAGAATCGGGACTAGCGGGTGGAGCTCCTACAATGAGCAGTTCTTC
CDR3 protein: CAWSRIGTSGWSSYNEQFF

D gene: TRBD2
J gene: TRBJ2-3
V gene: TRBV3-1/TRBV3-2
clone size: NA
CDR3 DNA: TGTGCCAGCAGCCAACGCGGGGGAACAGATACGCAGTATTTT
CDR3 protein: CASSQRGGTDTQYF

D gene: TRBD1
J gene: TRBJ2-2
V gene: TRBV7-9
clone size: NA
CDR3 DNA: TGTGCCAGCAGCTCTCGGACAGGGGGCACCGGGGAGCTGTTTTTT
CDR3 protein: CASSSRTGGTGELFF

D gene: NA
J gene: TRBJ2-5
V gene: TRBV7-8
clone size: NA
CDR3 DNA: TGTGCCAGCAGCTTTGGCTTGGGCTCGAAAGAGACCCAGTACTTC
CDR3 protein: CASSFGLGSKETQYF

D gene: NA
J gene: TRBJ1-4
V gene: TRBV5-1
clone size: NA
CDR3 DNA: TGCGCCAGCAGCTTGGAAGGGAGAGGTCATGAAAAACTGTTTTTT
CDR3 protein: CASSLEGRGHEKLFF

D gene: NA
J gene: TRBJ2-2
V gene: TRBV4-2
clone size: NA
CDR3 DNA: TGTGCCAGCAGCCAAGTTGGCGGCTTCGGCGGAACCGGGGAGCTGTTTTTT
CDR3 protein: CASSQVGGFGGTGELFF

D gene: TRBD1
J gene: TRBJ2-7
V gene: TRBV2
clone size: NA
CDR3 DNA: TGTGCCAGCAGTGTAACCGGGACAGGGTCCTACGAGCAGTACTTC
CDR3 protein: CASSVTGTGSYEQYF

D gene: TRBD1
J gene: TRBJ2-7
V gene: TRBV30
clone size: NA
CDR3 DNA: TGTGCCTGGAGGACCGTCCCGGGACAGGTGGGGCACTACGAGCAGTACTTC
CDR3 protein: CAWRTVPGQVGHYEQYF

D gene: TRBD1
J gene: TRBJ1-3
V gene: TRBV6-5
clone size: NA
CDR3 DNA: TGTGCCAGCAGCCAGGGGGCGCGCGGAAACACCATATATTTT
CDR3 protein: CASSQGARGNTIYF

D gene: TRBD2
J gene: TRBJ2-3
V gene: TRBV14
clone size: NA
CDR3 DNA: TGTGCCAGCAGCCAAGTGTCGGGACTAGCGGCAGATACGCAGTATTTT
CDR3 protein: CASSQVSGLAADTQYF

D gene: TRBD1
J gene: TRBJ2-1
V gene: TRBV12-5
clone size: NA
CDR3 DNA: TGTGCTAGTGGGCCCCCGTCAGGGGGAGCAAATGAGCAGTTCTTC
CDR3 protein: CASGPPSGGANEQFF

D gene: NA
J gene: TRBJ1-1
V gene: TRBV5-8
clone size: NA
CDR3 DNA: TGTGCCAGCAGCTTGCAGGAAATCTCTGAAGCTTTCTTT
CDR3 protein: CASSLQEISEAFF

D gene: TRBD2
J gene: TRBJ2-7
V gene: TRBV9
clone size: once
CDR3 DNA: TGTGCCAGCAGCTCACCGGGACTAGGGGACGAGCAGTACTTC
CDR3 protein: CASSSPGLGDEQYF

D gene: TRBD1
J gene: TRBJ1-2
V gene: TRBV11-2
clone size: once
CDR3 DNA: TGTGCCAGCAGCAGACAGGGGGTGCGGGGCTACACCTTC
CDR3 protein: CASSRQGVRGYTF

D gene: NA
J gene: TRBJ2-5
V gene: TRBV18
clone size: NA
CDR3 DNA: TGTGCCAGCTCACCCCCCGTGGGCGCAGAGACCCAGTACTTC
CDR3 protein: CASSPPVGAETQYF

D gene: NA
J gene: TRBJ1-1
V gene: TRBV2
clone size: few
CDR3 DNA: TGTGCCAGCAGGGGGGGAGGGAGGATGTGGAAAACTGAAGCTTTCTTT
CDR3 protein: CASRGGGRMWKTEAFF

D gene: NA
J gene: TRBJ2-5
V gene: TRBV11-2
clone size: NA
CDR3 DNA: TGTGCCAGCAACCTGGGGGGGACACCTCAAGAGACCCAGTACTTC
CDR3 protein: CASNLGGTPQETQYF

D gene: TRBD1
J gene: TRBJ2-2
V gene: TRBV10-3
clone size: NA
CDR3 DNA: TGTGCCATCAGTCCCCGACAGGGTATTAACACCGGGGAGCTGTTTTTT
CDR3 protein: CAISPRQGINTGELFF

D gene: TRBD2
J gene: TRBJ2-3
V gene: TRBV12-3/TRBV12-4
clone size: NA
CDR3 DNA: TGTGCCACCCAAGCGGGGGGCACAGATACGCAGTATTTT
CDR3 protein: CATQAGGTDTQYF

D gene: NA
J gene: TRBJ2-7
V gene: TRBV6-2/TRBV6-3
clone size: few
CDR3 DNA: TGTGCCAGCAGTTCAGTATCCTACGAGCAGTACTTC
CDR3 protein: CASSSVSYEQYF

D gene: TRBD1
J gene: TRBJ1-1
V gene: TRBV6-5
clone size: few
CDR3 DNA: TGTGCCAGCAGTTCCCGGGACAGGGGCCCTGAAGCTTTCTTT
CDR3 protein: CASSSRDRGPEAFF

D gene: TRBD1
J gene: TRBJ1-3
V gene: TRBV18
clone size: once
CDR3 DNA: TGTGCCAGCTCACCGAAGGGACAGGGGTCTTCCTTCTCTGGAAACACCATATATTTT
CDR3 protein: CASSPKGQGSSFSGNTIYF

D gene: NA
J gene: TRBJ1-6
V gene: TRBV30
clone size: NA
CDR3 DNA: TGTGCCTGGAGAGCGACAGCAAGGTGGGAGGCCTATAATTCACCCCTCCACTTT
CDR3 protein: CAWRATARWEAYNSPLHF

D gene: NA
J gene: TRBJ2-1
V gene: TRBV19
clone size: NA
CDR3 DNA: TGTGCCAGTAGTTGGGGGGGCGGTTCCTACAATGAGCAGTTCTTC
CDR3 protein: CASSWGGGSYNEQFF

D gene: NA
J gene: TRBJ1-1
V gene: TRBV5-1
clone size: NA
CDR3 DNA: TGCGCCAGCAGCTTGGTGGCAGGGGTGAACACTGAAGCTTTCTTT
CDR3 protein: CASSLVAGVNTEAFF

D gene: TRBD2
J gene: TRBJ2-5
V gene: TRBV10-3
clone size: NA
CDR3 DNA: TGTGCCATCAGTGACACTAGCGGGGGACAAGAGACCCAGTACTTC
CDR3 protein: CAISDTSGGQETQYF

D gene: TRBD1
J gene: TRBJ1-2
V gene: TRBV12-5
clone size: few
CDR3 DNA: TGTGCTAGTGGTGACCAGGGGGCTGGGTTGCGTAACTATGGCTACACCTTC
CDR3 protein: CASGDQGAGLRNYGYTF

D gene: NA
J gene: TRBJ2-7
V gene: TRBV5-1
clone size: few
CDR3 DNA: TGCGCCAGCAGCTTGGAAGGACAAGCCTACGAGCAGTACTTC
CDR3 protein: CASSLEGQAYEQYF

D gene: NA
J gene: TRBJ1-2
V gene: TRBV6-4
clone size: NA
CDR3 DNA: TGTGCCAGCAGTGAATTTTCCGCGGTTGGTGGCTACACCTTC
CDR3 protein: CASSEFSAVGGYTF

D gene: NA
J gene: TRBJ1-4
V gene: TRBV4-1
clone size: once
CDR3 DNA: TGCGCCAGCAGCCCCCTAGGCAGCTTAAGTGAAAAACTGTTTTTT
CDR3 protein: CASSPLGSLSEKLFF

D gene: TRBD1
J gene: TRBJ2-1
V gene: TRBV5-1
clone size: NA
CDR3 DNA: TGCGCCAGCAGCCTGGGACAGGGCCAAGTTGATGAGCAGTTCTTC
CDR3 protein: CASSLGQGQVDEQFF

D gene: NA
J gene: TRBJ1-2
V gene: TRBV4-3
clone size: NA
CDR3 DNA: TGCGCCAGCAGCCAAGTGTCCGGGTTCTATGGCTACACCTTC
CDR3 protein: CASSQVSGFYGYTF

D gene: NA
J gene: TRBJ2-7
V gene: TRBV4-1
clone size: few
CDR3 DNA: TGCGCCAGCAGCCAGGGCCGACAGTCCTCATTCTACGAGCAGTACTTC
CDR3 protein: CASSQGRQSSFYEQYF

D gene: NA
J gene: TRBJ2-3
V gene: TRBV9
clone size: NA
CDR3 DNA: TGTGCCAGCAGCCCCTGGACTACTCCAGATACGCAGTATTTT
CDR3 protein: CASSPWTTPDTQYF

D gene: NA
J gene: TRBJ1-2
V gene: TRBV9
clone size: NA
CDR3 DNA: TGTGCCAGCAGCTCTTCGACAGCTACTAACTATGGCTACACCTTC
CDR3 protein: CASSSSTATNYGYTF

D gene: TRBD2
J gene: TRBJ2-4
V gene: TRBV15
clone size: NA
CDR3 DNA: TGTGCCACCAGCAGGAGGACTAGCGGGGGGAGGGACATTCAGTACTTC
CDR3 protein: CATSRRTSGGRDIQYF

D gene: NA
J gene: TRBJ2-2
V gene: TRBV7-2
clone size: NA
CDR3 DNA: TGTGCCAGCAGCTCGGAATTAGGGAGTGGCGGGGAGCTGTTTTTT
CDR3 protein: CASSSELGSGGELFF

D gene: NA
J gene: TRBJ2-5
V gene: TRBV7-3
clone size: once
CDR3 DNA: TGTGCCAGCAGCTCGGGACTTCCACAAGAGACCCAGTACTTC
CDR3 protein: CASSSGLPQETQYF

D gene: NA
J gene: TRBJ2-3
V gene: TRBV6-5
clone size: NA
CDR3 DNA: TGTGCCAGCAGGGGGGGAATTCGCACAGATACGCAGTATTTT
CDR3 protein: CASRGGIRTDTQYF

D gene: TRBD2
J gene: TRBJ2-3
V gene: TRBV13
clone size: few
CDR3 DNA: TGTGCCAGCAGCCCCCCGGGACTAGTATCACCTACAGATACGCAGTATTTT
CDR3 protein: CASSPPGLVSPTDTQYF

D gene: NA
J gene: TRBJ1-1
V gene: TRBV10-3
clone size: NA
CDR3 DNA: TGTGCCATCAGTAGTTCACTCCGGAACACTGAAGCTTTCTTT
CDR3 protein: CAISSSLRNTEAFF

D gene: TRBD1
J gene: TRBJ1-2
V gene: TRBV2
clone size: NA
CDR3 DNA: TGTGCCAGCAGTGAAGCCCGACAGGGGAGGTGGGGCTACACCTTC
CDR3 protein: CASSEARQGRWGYTF

D gene: NA
J gene: TRBJ1-1
V gene: TRBV7-9
clone size: NA
CDR3 DNA: TGTGCCAGCAGCTTTGCGGCCAACACTGAAGCTTTCTTT
CDR3 protein: CASSFAANTEAFF